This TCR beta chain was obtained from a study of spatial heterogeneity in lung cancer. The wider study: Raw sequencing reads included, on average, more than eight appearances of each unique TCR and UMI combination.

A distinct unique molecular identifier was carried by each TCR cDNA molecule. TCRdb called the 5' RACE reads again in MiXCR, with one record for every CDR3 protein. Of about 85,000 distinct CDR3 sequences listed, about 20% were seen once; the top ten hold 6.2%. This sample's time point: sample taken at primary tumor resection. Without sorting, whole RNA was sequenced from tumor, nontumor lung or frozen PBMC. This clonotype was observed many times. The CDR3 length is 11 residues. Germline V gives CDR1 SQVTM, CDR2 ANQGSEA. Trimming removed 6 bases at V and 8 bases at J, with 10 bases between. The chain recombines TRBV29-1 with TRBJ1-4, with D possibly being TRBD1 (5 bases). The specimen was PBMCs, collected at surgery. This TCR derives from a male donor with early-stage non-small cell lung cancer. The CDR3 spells CSVGDVEKLFF. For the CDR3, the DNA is TGCAGCGTCGGGGACGTCGAAAAACTGTTTTTT.